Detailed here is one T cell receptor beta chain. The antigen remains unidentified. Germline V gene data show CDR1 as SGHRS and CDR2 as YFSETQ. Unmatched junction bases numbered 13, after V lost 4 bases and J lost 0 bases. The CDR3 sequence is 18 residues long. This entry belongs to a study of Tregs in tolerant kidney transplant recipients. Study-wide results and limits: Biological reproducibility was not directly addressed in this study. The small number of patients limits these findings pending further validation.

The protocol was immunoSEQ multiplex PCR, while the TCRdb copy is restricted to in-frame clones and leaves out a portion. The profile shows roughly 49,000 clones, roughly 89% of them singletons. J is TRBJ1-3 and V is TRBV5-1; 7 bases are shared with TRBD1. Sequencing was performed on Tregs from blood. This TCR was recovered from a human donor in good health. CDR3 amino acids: CASSPRLGQLSSGNTIYF. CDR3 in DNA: TGCGCCAGCAGCCCTCGACTGGGACAGCTTAGCTCTGGAAACACCATATATTTT. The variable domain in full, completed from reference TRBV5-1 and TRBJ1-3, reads KAGVTQTPRYLIKTRGQQVTLSCSPISGHRSVSWYQQTPGQGLQFLFEYFSETQRNKGNFPGRFSGRQFSNSRSEMNVSTLELGDSALYLCASSPRLGQLSSGNTIYFGEGSWLTVV.